The present T cell receptor beta chain was sequenced within a study of control samples from healthy donors and cancer patients. TCRdb's table, derived via immunoSEQ multiplex PCR, lists solely in-frame clones and lacks some. The table records about 180,000 clones, roughly 92% of them present only once. The sequenced sample was blood. The TCR originated in a young woman in good health.

The CDR3 sequence is CASSFLGSQPQHF. CDR3 nucleotide sequence: TGTGCCAGCAGCTTTTTGGGGAGTCAGCCCCAGCATTTT. J is TRBJ1-5 and V is TRBV5-6, with D hard to call. V was shortened by 2 bases and J by 6 bases, with 9 bases between the two germline ends. The germline CDR1 and CDR2 sequences are SGHDT and YYEEEE. This CDR3 spans 13 amino acids. Filled out from reference TRBV5-6 and TRBJ1-5, the complete variable domain reads DAGVTQSPTHLIKTRGQQVTLRCSPKSGHDTVSWYQQALGQGPQFIFQYYEEEERQRGNFPDRFSGHQFPNYSSELNVNALLLGDSALYLCASSFLGSQPQHFGDGTRLSIL.